The TCR beta chain described here comes from a study of shared clonotypes between healthy human individuals. Overall study results and limits: Against clonotypes common to all four donors, non-shared ones had lower generation probabilities. Investigators collected only blood, and repertoires in tissues likely differ. Rarefaction revealed incomplete sorted-subset sequencing despite large depth.

The assay was immunoSEQ multiplex PCR, and TCRdb's table has in-frame clones only and misses some. The sample lists about 2.3 million clones, 93% seen once, with 0.35% to 0.45% in the top ten. The CDR3 sequence is 12 residues long. Trimming cost V 6 bases and J 11 bases; bases outside gene matches: 8. Per the germline V gene, CDR1 is SQVTM and CDR2 is ANQGSEA. As for this clone: What it binds is not known.

This chain uses TRBV29-1 with TRBJ2-5; 11 nucleotides agree with TRBD1. The origin of this receptor is a man aged 18 to 30 in good health. Some clones in this sample may be carry-over from other donors' samples. The sequencing sample was made of naive CD4+ T cells from PBMCs. Documented subset: CD45RA+ positively selected. The DNA for the CDR3 is TGCAGCGTCCGGACAGGGGGCAGTTTACAGTACTTC. Its translation is CSVRTGGSLQYF.